A selection of T cell receptor beta chains follows, all from one sample in a study of blood T cells in healthy people across ages. TCRdb recomputed calls from the 5' RACE reads with MiXCR, one row per CDR3 protein. The profile shows about 930,000 distinct CDR3 sequences, 25% to 30% of them singletons. These data were also filed under a second study, of T cells of mothers and their children.

The sample was blood. These receptors came from a middle-aged woman in good health. CDR3s include the opening cysteine and the closing phenylalanine or tryptophan. Fields, in order: V gene, J gene, D gene, clone size, CDR3 DNA, CDR3 protein. A D gene is named only where the DNA matches it firmly. Not every row has a clone size; where given, it reads once, few, many or a size class.

v_gene: TRBV13; j_gene: TRBJ1-6; d_gene: TRBD1; abundance: medium-sized; CDR3nt: TGTGCCAGCAGACACAGGGGGGCGTATAATTCACCCCTCCACTTT; CDR3aa: CASRHRGAYNSPLHF
v_gene: TRBV20-1; j_gene: TRBJ2-7; d_gene: NA; abundance: many; CDR3nt: TGCAGTGCTAGATTTGAAGGGGGGCGGTACGAGCAGTACTTC; CDR3aa: CSARFEGGRYEQYF
v_gene: TRBV4-1; j_gene: TRBJ1-1; d_gene: TRBD1; abundance: few; CDR3nt: TGCGCCAGCAGCAAAGGGCCCACAGGGGCGGGGAACACTGAAGCTTTCTTT; CDR3aa: CASSKGPTGAGNTEAFF
v_gene: TRBV28; j_gene: TRBJ2-7; d_gene: NA; abundance: NA; CDR3nt: TGTGCCAGCAGAAGCCGGGACTTAAACAATGAGCAGTACTTC; CDR3aa: CASRSRDLNNEQYF
v_gene: TRBV7-2; j_gene: TRBJ2-5; d_gene: NA; abundance: once; CDR3nt: TGTGCCAGCAGCCGCCCTACAGTATTCGGCAAAGAGACCCAGTACTTC; CDR3aa: CASSRPTVFGKETQYF
v_gene: TRBV2; j_gene: TRBJ1-6; d_gene: NA; abundance: NA; CDR3nt: TGTGCCAGCGGCCCCCAAGGCCTCTATAATTCACCCCTCCACTTT; CDR3aa: CASGPQGLYNSPLHF
v_gene: TRBV5-1; j_gene: TRBJ1-1; d_gene: TRBD1; abundance: few; CDR3nt: TGCGCCAGCAGCCTCCAACGACAGGGGAACACTGAAGCTTTCTTT; CDR3aa: CASSLQRQGNTEAFF
v_gene: TRBV15; j_gene: TRBJ1-2; d_gene: NA; abundance: many; CDR3nt: TGTGCCACCAGCAGAGTCAGGGCTAACTATGGCTACACCTTC; CDR3aa: CATSRVRANYGYTF
v_gene: TRBV7-9; j_gene: TRBJ1-4; d_gene: TRBD1; abundance: few; CDR3nt: TGTGCCAGCAGCTTTGGGGACAGGAATGAAAAACTGTTTTTT; CDR3aa: CASSFGDRNEKLFF
v_gene: TRBV5-5; j_gene: TRBJ1-2; d_gene: TRBD1; abundance: many; CDR3nt: TGTGCCAGCAGCTTGGGGGGACAGGGTCCTAACTATGGCTACACCTTC; CDR3aa: CASSLGGQGPNYGYTF
v_gene: TRBV10-3; j_gene: TRBJ2-5; d_gene: NA; abundance: many; CDR3nt: TGTGCCATCAGTGTGAGGGGGGGGCAAGAGACCCAGTACTTC; CDR3aa: CAISVRGGQETQYF
v_gene: TRBV5-1; j_gene: TRBJ2-7; d_gene: TRBD2; abundance: few; CDR3nt: TGCGCCAGCAGCTTTAGTGGCGGGGGGGTCTACGAGCAGTACTTC; CDR3aa: CASSFSGGGVYEQYF
v_gene: TRBV5-1; j_gene: TRBJ2-5; d_gene: NA; abundance: NA; CDR3nt: TGCGCCAGCAGCTTGGGAGGAACGGGGGTGCAAGAGACCCAGTACTTC; CDR3aa: CASSLGGTGVQETQYF
v_gene: TRBV20-1; j_gene: TRBJ2-7; d_gene: NA; abundance: few; CDR3nt: TGCAGTGCTAAAGGGACCGACCAGACCTACGAGCAGTACTTC; CDR3aa: CSAKGTDQTYEQYF
v_gene: TRBV7-2; j_gene: TRBJ2-7; d_gene: NA; abundance: many; CDR3nt: TGTGCCAGCAGCTTAGCAGTCAGGGCTGCGGGTGAGCAGTACTTC; CDR3aa: CASSLAVRAAGEQYF
v_gene: TRBV20-1; j_gene: TRBJ1-2; d_gene: NA; abundance: few; CDR3nt: TGCAGTGCTTGGACCCCCTTGGGCTATGGCTACACCTTC; CDR3aa: CSAWTPLGYGYTF
v_gene: TRBV7-2; j_gene: TRBJ2-3; d_gene: TRBD2; abundance: NA; CDR3nt: TGTGCCAGCAGCCAGACTAGCGGGGCGCAATATAGCACAGATACGCAGTATTTT; CDR3aa: CASSQTSGAQYSTDTQYF
v_gene: TRBV5-1; j_gene: TRBJ2-7; d_gene: NA; abundance: few; CDR3nt: TGCGCCAGCAGCTTGGAAATGAGGGGCCCCCTCTCCTACGAGCAGTACTTC; CDR3aa: CASSLEMRGPLSYEQYF